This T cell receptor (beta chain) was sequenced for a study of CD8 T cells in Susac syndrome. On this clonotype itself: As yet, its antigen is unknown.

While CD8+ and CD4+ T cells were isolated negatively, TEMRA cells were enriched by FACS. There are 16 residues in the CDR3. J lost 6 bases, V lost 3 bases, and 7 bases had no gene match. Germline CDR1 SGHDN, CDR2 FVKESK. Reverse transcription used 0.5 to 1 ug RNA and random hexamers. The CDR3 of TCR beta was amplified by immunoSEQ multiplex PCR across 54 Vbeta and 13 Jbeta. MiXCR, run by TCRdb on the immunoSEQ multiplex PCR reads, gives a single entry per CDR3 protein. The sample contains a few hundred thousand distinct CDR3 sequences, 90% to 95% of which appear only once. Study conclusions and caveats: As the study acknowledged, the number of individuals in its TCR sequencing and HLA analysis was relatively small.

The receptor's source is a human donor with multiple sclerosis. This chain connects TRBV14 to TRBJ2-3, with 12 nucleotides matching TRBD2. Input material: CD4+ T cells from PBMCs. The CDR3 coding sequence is TGTGCCAGCAGCCACCGACTAGCGGGAGAAGGTGATACGCAGTATTTT. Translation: CASSHRLAGEGDTQYF.